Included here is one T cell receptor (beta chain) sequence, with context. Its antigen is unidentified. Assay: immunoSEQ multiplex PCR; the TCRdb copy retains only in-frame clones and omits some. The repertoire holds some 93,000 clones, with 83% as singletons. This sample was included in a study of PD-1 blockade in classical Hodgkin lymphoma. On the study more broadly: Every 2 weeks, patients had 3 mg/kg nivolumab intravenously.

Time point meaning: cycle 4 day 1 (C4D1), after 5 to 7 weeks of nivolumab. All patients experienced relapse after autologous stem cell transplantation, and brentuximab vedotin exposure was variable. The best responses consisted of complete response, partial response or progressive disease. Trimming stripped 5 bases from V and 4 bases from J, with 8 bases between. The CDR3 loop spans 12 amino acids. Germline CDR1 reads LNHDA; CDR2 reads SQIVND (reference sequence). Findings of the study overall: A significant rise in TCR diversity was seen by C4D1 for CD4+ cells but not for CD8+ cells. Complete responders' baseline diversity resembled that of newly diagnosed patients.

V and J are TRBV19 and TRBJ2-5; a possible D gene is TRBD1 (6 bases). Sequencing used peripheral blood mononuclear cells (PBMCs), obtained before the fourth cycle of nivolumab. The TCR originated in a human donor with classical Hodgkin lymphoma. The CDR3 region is CASSSGAETQYF. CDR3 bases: TGTGCCAGTAGTTCAGGGGCAGAGACCCAGTACTTC.